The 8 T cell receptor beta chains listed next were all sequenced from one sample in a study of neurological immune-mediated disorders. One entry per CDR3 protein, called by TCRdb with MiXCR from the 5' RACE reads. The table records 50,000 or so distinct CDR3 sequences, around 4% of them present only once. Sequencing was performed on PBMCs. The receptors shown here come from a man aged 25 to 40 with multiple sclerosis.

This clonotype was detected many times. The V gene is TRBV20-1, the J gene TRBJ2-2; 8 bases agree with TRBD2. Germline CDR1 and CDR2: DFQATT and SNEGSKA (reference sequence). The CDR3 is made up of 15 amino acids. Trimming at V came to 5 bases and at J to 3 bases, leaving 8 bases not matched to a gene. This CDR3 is CSAGVSGGYTGELFF. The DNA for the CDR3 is TGCAGTGCTGGAGTAAGCGGGGGCTACACCGGGGAGCTGTTTTTT.

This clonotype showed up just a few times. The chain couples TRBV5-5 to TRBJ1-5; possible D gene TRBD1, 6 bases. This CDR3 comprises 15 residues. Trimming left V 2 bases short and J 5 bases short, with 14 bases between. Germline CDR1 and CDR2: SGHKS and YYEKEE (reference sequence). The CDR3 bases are TGTGCCAGCAGCTTTCGCCAGGGGAGCTATCAGCCCCAGCATTTT. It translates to CASSFRQGSYQPQHF.

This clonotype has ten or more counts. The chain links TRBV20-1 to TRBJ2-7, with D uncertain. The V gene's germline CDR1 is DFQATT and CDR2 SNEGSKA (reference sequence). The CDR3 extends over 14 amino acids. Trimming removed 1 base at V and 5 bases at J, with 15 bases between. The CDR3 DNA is TGCAGTGCTAGAGGGGTAAGACACCTCGACGAGCAGTACTTC. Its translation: CSARGVRHLDEQYF.

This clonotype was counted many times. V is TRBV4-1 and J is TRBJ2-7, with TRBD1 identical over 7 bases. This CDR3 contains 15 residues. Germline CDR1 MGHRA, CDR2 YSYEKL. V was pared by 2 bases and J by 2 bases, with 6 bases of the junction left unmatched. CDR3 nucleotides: TGCGCCAGCAGCCAAATGCCACAGGGGACCTACGAGCAGTACTTC. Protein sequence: CASSQMPQGTYEQYF.

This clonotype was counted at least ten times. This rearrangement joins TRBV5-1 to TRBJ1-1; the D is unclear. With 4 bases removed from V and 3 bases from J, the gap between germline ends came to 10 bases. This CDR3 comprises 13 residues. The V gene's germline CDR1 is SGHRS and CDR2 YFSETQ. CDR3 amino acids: CASSPDGYTEAFF. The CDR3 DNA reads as TGCGCCAGCAGCCCCGACGGATACACTGAAGCTTTCTTT. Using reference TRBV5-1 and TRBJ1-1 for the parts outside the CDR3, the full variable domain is KAGVTQTPRYLIKTRGQQVTLSCSPISGHRSVSWYQQTPGQGLQFLFEYFSETQRNKGNFPGRFSGRQFSNSRSEMNVSTLELGDSALYLCASSPDGYTEAFFGQGTRLTVV.

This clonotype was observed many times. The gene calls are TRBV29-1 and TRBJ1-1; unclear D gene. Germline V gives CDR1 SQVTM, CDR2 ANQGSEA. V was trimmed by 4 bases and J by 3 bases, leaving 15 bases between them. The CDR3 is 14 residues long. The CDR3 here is CSVGKGGMYTEAFF. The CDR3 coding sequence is TGCAGCGTTGGTAAGGGTGGAATGTACACTGAAGCTTTCTTT. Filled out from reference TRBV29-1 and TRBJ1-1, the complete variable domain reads SAVISQKPSRDICQRGTSLTIQCQVDSQVTMMFWYRQQPGQSLTLIATANQGSEATYESGFVIDKFPISRPNLTFSTLTVSNMSPEDSSIYLCSVGKGGMYTEAFFGQGTRLTVV.

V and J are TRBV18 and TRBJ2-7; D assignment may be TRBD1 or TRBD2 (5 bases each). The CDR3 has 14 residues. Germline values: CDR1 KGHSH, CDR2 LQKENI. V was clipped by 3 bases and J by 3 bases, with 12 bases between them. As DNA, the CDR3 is TGTGCCAGCTCACCGGAATTTGGGGGCTACGAGCAGTACTTC. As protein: CASSPEFGGYEQYF.

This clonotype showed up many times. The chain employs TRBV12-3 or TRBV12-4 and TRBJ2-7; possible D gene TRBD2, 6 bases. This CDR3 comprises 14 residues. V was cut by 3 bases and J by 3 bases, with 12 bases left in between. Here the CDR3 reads CASSFAEGHYEQYF. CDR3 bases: TGTGCCAGCAGTTTCGCGGAGGGCCACTACGAGCAGTACTTC.